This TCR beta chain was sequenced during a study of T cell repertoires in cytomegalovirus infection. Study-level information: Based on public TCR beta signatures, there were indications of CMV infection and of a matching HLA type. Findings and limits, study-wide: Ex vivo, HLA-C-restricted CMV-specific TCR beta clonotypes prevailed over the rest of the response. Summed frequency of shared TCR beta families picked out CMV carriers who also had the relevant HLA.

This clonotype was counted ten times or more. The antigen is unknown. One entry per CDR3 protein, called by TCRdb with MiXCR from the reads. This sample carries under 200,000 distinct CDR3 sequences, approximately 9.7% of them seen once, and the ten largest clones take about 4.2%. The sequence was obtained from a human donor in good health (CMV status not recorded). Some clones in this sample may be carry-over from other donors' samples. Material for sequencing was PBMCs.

Here the CDR3 reads CASSPGLAGEGYNEQFF. CDR3 bases: TGTGCCAGCAGCCCGGGACTAGCGGGAGAAGGATACAATGAGCAGTTCTTC. The genes are TRBV7-8 and TRBJ2-1, with 14 bases aligning to TRBD2. Per germline, CDR1 SGHVS and CDR2 FQNEAQ. V shed 5 bases and J 4 bases; nucleotides not matched to a gene: 7. CDR3 length: 17 amino acids.